These T cell receptor beta chains were read from a single sample in a study of PD-L1 blockade in urothelial cancer. The table came from immunoSEQ multiplex PCR; TCRdb's copy has only in-frame clones and leaves some out. The sample holds about 110,000 clones; under 95% are singletons and the top ten take approximately 3.8%. Material: PBMCs, obtained around atezolizumab (anti-PD-L1) treatment. Source of these receptors: a man in his fifties or sixties with urothelial cancer. The CDR3 runs from the conserved cysteine through the conserved F or W. D genes are given only for firm matches. A clone size is listed for some rows: how often the clone was seen (once, few, many), or a class if it is expanded.

cdr3_aa cdr3_nt d_call clone_size j_call v_call
CASRPGQTYEQYF TGTGCCAGCAGGCCTGGCCAGACCTACGAGCAGTACTTC - - TRBJ2-7 TRBV6-1
CATRQTGQGRYGYTF TGTGCCACACGCCAGACAGGACAGGGCAGGTATGGCTACACCTTC TRBD1 - TRBJ1-2 TRBV27
CASQWGGRGGTDTQYF TGTGCCAGTCAATGGGGCGGCAGGGGAGGGACAGATACGCAGTATTTT - - TRBJ2-3 TRBV2
CASSPPSRATGELFF TGTGCCAGCTCACCACCGAGCCGAGCCACCGGGGAGCTGTTTTTT - - TRBJ2-2 TRBV18
CASSPGLAEEQYF TGTGCCAGCTCACCGGGACTAGCAGAGGAGCAGTACTTC TRBD2 - TRBJ2-7 TRBV18
CASTPLRGGGQPQHF TGTGCCAGCACCCCCCTTCGAGGGGGCGGTCAGCCCCAGCATTTT TRBD1 - TRBJ1-5 TRBV6-1
CASSLTAYSNEQFF TGTGCCAGCAGCCTGACCGCCTACAGCAATGAGCAGTTCTTC - - TRBJ2-1 TRBV7-2
CASSPTGLNEKLFF TGTGCCAGCAGCCCGACAGGACTTAATGAAAAACTGTTTTTT - - TRBJ1-4 TRBV5-6
CASSLTPSYNEQFF TGTGCCAGCAGCTTAACCCCCAGCTACAATGAGCAGTTCTTC - - TRBJ2-1 TRBV7-3
CASSLTDGTYEQYF TGTGCCAGCAGCCTGACGGACGGGACCTACGAGCAGTACTTC - - TRBJ2-7 TRBV11-2
CASSLSKGEYGYTF TGTGCCAGCAGCTTATCAAAGGGAGAATATGGCTACACCTTC - - TRBJ1-2 TRBV7-9
CASSEVRTGSGQPQHF TGTGCCAGCAGTGAAGTAAGGACAGGGTCGGGTCAGCCCCAGCATTTT TRBD1 - TRBJ1-5 TRBV2
CASSFGTGAIGIADTQYF TGCGCCAGCAGCTTCGGGACAGGTGCAATAGGTATAGCAGATACGCAGTATTTT TRBD1 - TRBJ2-3 TRBV5-1
CASSPRDRGHEQYF TGTGCCAGCTCACCCCGGGACAGGGGGCACGAGCAGTACTTC TRBD1 - TRBJ2-7 TRBV18
CASSVTSAKETQYF TGTGCCAGCAGCGTGACTAGCGCCAAAGAGACCCAGTACTTC TRBD2 - TRBJ2-5 TRBV5-6
CASSQSDSMYEQYF TGCGCCAGCAGCCAATCGGACAGCATGTACGAGCAGTACTTC - - TRBJ2-7 TRBV4-1
CASKPFPGQNYEQYF TGTGCCAGCAAACCATTCCCGGGACAGAACTACGAGCAGTACTTC TRBD1 - TRBJ2-7 TRBV7-8
CASSLGSTGPGGETQYF TGCGCCAGCAGCTTGGGATCGACAGGGCCTGGGGGAGAGACCCAGTACTTC TRBD1 - TRBJ2-5 TRBV5-1
CASRENQLWTNYNEQFF TGTGCCAGCAGGGAAAACCAATTATGGACTAACTACAATGAGCAGTTCTTC - - TRBJ2-1 TRBV6-1
CASSALGLAGDNEQFF TGTGCCAGCAGCGCCCTGGGACTAGCGGGGGACAATGAGCAGTTCTTC TRBD2 - TRBJ2-1 TRBV5-8
CASSASSYNSPLHF TGTGCCAGCAGCGCCAGCTCCTATAATTCACCCCTCCACTTT - few TRBJ1-6 TRBV7-6
CASSDGTGTEAFF TGTGCCAGCAGTGATGGGACAGGCACTGAAGCTTTCTTT TRBD1 - TRBJ1-1 TRBV2
CASRRGVGEAFF TGTGCCAGCAGAAGAGGTGTTGGTGAAGCTTTCTTT - - TRBJ1-1 TRBV28
CASSRGSHIGQNSTDTQYF TGTGCCAGTAGTAGGGGTTCACATATCGGACAGAATAGCACAGATACGCAGTATTTT - few TRBJ2-3 TRBV19
CASSQWTEINEQFF TGTGCCAGTAGTCAGTGGACTGAAATCAATGAGCAGTTCTTC - - TRBJ2-1 TRBV19
CSVATSGRFAEQYF TGCAGCGTTGCCACTAGCGGGAGGTTCGCCGAGCAGTACTTC TRBD2 - TRBJ2-7 TRBV29-1
CASSLAGGRETQYF TGTGCCAGCAGCCTAGCGGGGGGTAGGGAGACCCAGTACTTC TRBD2 - TRBJ2-5 TRBV9
CASSAGGSPGAQYF TGTGCCAGCAGCGCCGGGGGGAGCCCCGGGGCCCAGTACTTC TRBD2 - TRBJ2-5 TRBV6-5
CASSLSSLGDTQYF TGTGCCAGCAGCTTGTCGTCCCTCGGAGATACGCAGTATTTT - - TRBJ2-3 TRBV5-4
CASSLTGREQFF TGTGCCAGCAGCTTAACGGGGCGGGAGCAGTTCTTC - - TRBJ2-1 TRBV7-3
CASSDLMGGSLHF TGTGCCAGCAGCGACTTAATGGGCGGGTCCCTCCACTTT - - TRBJ1-6 TRBV5-6
CASSANRAEAFF TGTGCCAGCAGTGCCAACAGGGCTGAAGCTTTCTTT - - TRBJ1-1 TRBV25-1
CASIGAGATSGGGYNEQFF TGTGCCAGCATCGGCGCCGGGGCAACTAGCGGGGGAGGGTACAATGAGCAGTTCTTC TRBD2 - TRBJ2-1 TRBV2
CSALLIAGTGLTTDTQYF TGCAGCGCTTTACTTATCGCCGGGACAGGGCTCACCACAGATACGCAGTATTTT TRBD1 - TRBJ2-3 TRBV29-1
CASSFFAGGSQNEQYF TGTGCTAGCAGCTTTTTTGCGGGAGGGTCCCAAAACGAGCAGTACTTC TRBD2 - TRBJ2-7 TRBV5-6
CASSLGHRGSPLHF TGTGCCAGCAGCTTAGGACACAGGGGGTCTCCCCTCCACTTT TRBD1 few TRBJ1-6 TRBV7-8
CATSTGVPPEGQYF TGTGCCACCAGCACCGGGGTGCCGCCAGAGGGGCAGTATTTT - - TRBJ2-3 TRBV15
CASSHKEAKNIQYF TGTGCCAGTAGTCATAAGGAGGCCAAAAACATTCAGTACTTC - - TRBJ2-4 TRBV19
CASSLGGSGGSSYEQYF TGTGCCAGCAGCTTGGGGGGTAGCGGGGGTTCCTCCTACGAGCAGTACTTC TRBD2 - TRBJ2-7 TRBV5-4
CASSYGLAGGSGSGELFF TGCGCCAGCAGCTACGGACTAGCGGGGGGGTCAGGCTCCGGGGAGCTGTTTTTT TRBD2 - TRBJ2-2 TRBV5-1
CASSSHLGGGTGSYEQYF TGTGCCAGCAGCTCGCACCTTGGGGGGGGAACCGGGAGCTACGAGCAGTACTTC TRBD2 - TRBJ2-7 TRBV5-8
CASSLGGQPAYEQYF TGCGCCAGCAGCTTGGGGGGACAGCCTGCCTACGAGCAGTACTTC TRBD1 - TRBJ2-7 TRBV5-1
CASSLEVAGGQEQYF TGTGCCAGCAGCTTAGAGGTAGCGGGGGGGCAGGAGCAGTACTTC TRBD2 - TRBJ2-7 TRBV7-2
CASSPDRRRIQYF TGTGCCAGCAGTCCCGACAGGCGCCGCATTCAGTACTTC - - TRBJ2-4 TRBV6-5
CASSLESGYNEQFF TGTGCCAGCAGCTTAGAATCGGGGTACAATGAGCAGTTCTTC - - TRBJ2-1 TRBV11-2
CASSEGGVKNEQYF TGTGCCAGCAGTGAGGGGGGAGTCAAGAACGAGCAGTACTTC - once TRBJ2-7 TRBV6-1
CASSLRQGPQTGTSGILGEQYF TGTGCCAGCAGTTTGAGGCAGGGGCCACAAACCGGGACTAGCGGTATCTTGGGTGAGCAGTACTTC TRBD2 once TRBJ2-7 TRBV27
CASSRASGVEPGELFF TGTGCCAGCAGCCGAGCTAGCGGCGTTGAACCCGGGGAGCTGTTTTTT TRBD2 once TRBJ2-2 TRBV7-2
CASSLGPRLSTPRDTQYF TGTGCCAGCAGCTTAGGGCCCCGACTATCCACCCCTAGGGATACGCAGTATTTT - - TRBJ2-3 TRBV11-2
CASSNPGLAGRTGELFF TGTGCCAGCAGCAATCCGGGACTAGCGGGACGGACCGGGGAGCTGTTTTTT - - TRBJ2-2 TRBV21-1
CASSLTGGALNNEQFF TGTGCCAGCAGCTTGACGGGAGGAGCCCTAAACAATGAGCAGTTCTTC TRBD2 - TRBJ2-1 TRBV5-4
CATRPRVGSYEQYF TGTGCCACCAGACCGAGAGTCGGCTCCTACGAGCAGTACTTC - - TRBJ2-7 TRBV15
CASSGGLKETQYF TGTGCCAGCAGTGGCGGGTTGAAAGAGACCCAGTACTTC - - TRBJ2-5 TRBV11-2
CASSYSSSGSTDTQYF TGTGCCAGCAGTTACTCTTCTAGCGGGAGCACAGATACGCAGTATTTT TRBD2 - TRBJ2-3 TRBV6-5
CASSMGTSGRAGQETQYF TGTGCCAGTAGTATGGGAACTAGCGGGAGGGCCGGGCAAGAGACCCAGTACTTC TRBD2 - TRBJ2-5 TRBV19